This TCR beta chain came from a study of cytomegalovirus exposure and HLA in healthy donors. The V end lost 4 bases, the J end lost 4 bases, and 10 bases lay between the germline ends. CDR3 length: 13 residues. Germline V CDR1 and CDR2: SNHLY, FYNNEI. PCR involved 60 Vbeta and 13 Jbeta primers. The protocol was immunoSEQ multiplex PCR, while the TCRdb copy is restricted to in-frame clones and leaves out a portion. The profile covers 200,000 to 250,000 clones, with under 80% appearing a single time and 1.8% taken by the ten largest. The chain is built from TRBV2 and TRBJ1-1; D call uncertain. The material sequenced was PBMCs. The clonotype originates from a woman aged 25 to 45 in good health and CMV-seronegative. This CDR3 is CASSVDGITEAFF. The DNA for the CDR3 is TGTGCCAGCAGTGTGGACGGGATCACTGAAGCTTTCTTT.